These T cell receptor beta chains were read from a single sample in a study of blood T cell repertoires in COVID-19. Libraries were prepared by immunoSEQ multiplex PCR; TCRdb keeps only in-frame clonotypes and omits some of them. The profile shows about 90,000 clones, about 82% of them singletons. Sequencing was carried out using peripheral blood. Source of these receptors: an older woman with active or convalescent COVID-19. The CDR3 runs from the conserved cysteine through the conserved F or W. The D gene is left open where the match is weak. Clone size is stated in some rows and not others, as once, few, many or a class when expanded.

CDR3nt,CDR3aa,j_gene,abundance,v_gene,d_gene
TGTGCCAGCAGTGAGGGGACAGGTCAAGGAGAAAAACTGTTTTTT,CASSEGTGQGEKLFF,TRBJ1-4,NA,TRBV6-1,TRBD1
TGTGCCAGCAGCTTTAGCAACGGGGAGCTGTTTTTT,CASSFSNGELFF,TRBJ2-2,NA,TRBV5-5,NA
TGCGCCAGCAGCAACGGTCGGGGGAGGGCCGATGAAAAACTGTTTTTT,CASSNGRGRADEKLFF,TRBJ1-4,NA,TRBV5-1,NA
TGTGCCAGCAGTAAATCAGGGTGGGACACTGAAGCTTTCTTT,CASSKSGWDTEAFF,TRBJ1-1,NA,TRBV27,NA
TGTGCCAGCAGTTTTTGGGACAGGGCCTCCTACGAGCAGTACTTC,CASSFWDRASYEQYF,TRBJ2-7,NA,TRBV27,TRBD1
TGTGCCAGCAGAAAACTAGCGGGGGGTATTGGTACGCAGTATTTT,CASRKLAGGIGTQYF,TRBJ2-3,NA,TRBV7-9,TRBD2
TGTGCCAGCAGTGAATGGGGAGGGACTGAAGCTTTCTTT,CASSEWGGTEAFF,TRBJ1-1,few,TRBV2,NA
TGCAGCGTTGCCGGGACAGGGGGCCATGGTCGCTACGAGCAGTACTTC,CSVAGTGGHGRYEQYF,TRBJ2-7,NA,TRBV29-1,TRBD1
TGTGCCAGCAGCTTACGGGCAGGGCCGAGGGAGACCCAGTACTTC,CASSLRAGPRETQYF,TRBJ2-5,few,TRBV11-2,NA
TGTGCCAGCAACCTAGCGGGGGGAGAAGAGACCCAGTACTTC,CASNLAGGEETQYF,TRBJ2-5,NA,TRBV5-4,TRBD2
TGTGCCAGCAGCTTGGACAGGGACAATGAGCAGTTCTTC,CASSLDRDNEQFF,TRBJ2-1,NA,TRBV7-8,TRBD1
TGTGCCAGCAGTTACAGCCCCACAGATACGCAGTATTTT,CASSYSPTDTQYF,TRBJ2-3,NA,TRBV6-5,NA
TGTGCCAGCAGCTTGGCGGGGGACCCGAACACCGGGGAGCTGTTTTTT,CASSLAGDPNTGELFF,TRBJ2-2,NA,TRBV5-6,NA
TGTGCCAGCAGCCTACAAGTACAGGGAAATTCACCCCTCCACTTT,CASSLQVQGNSPLHF,TRBJ1-6,NA,TRBV7-9,NA
TGTGCCATCGGTAGCGGGGGGAACCTGAACACCGGGGAGCTGTTTTTT,CAIGSGGNLNTGELFF,TRBJ2-2,NA,TRBV10-3,TRBD2
TGCGCCAGCAATGGACAGGGTTACGAGCAGTACTTC,CASNGQGYEQYF,TRBJ2-7,NA,TRBV10-2,TRBD1
TGTGCCAGCAGCCAAGGACGGGGAAGCTCTGGAAACACCATATATTTT,CASSQGRGSSGNTIYF,TRBJ1-3,NA,TRBV4-2,NA
TGCGCCAGCAGCCAAGCCCGGATTGGACAGCCCTTGGAAGCTTTCTTT,CASSQARIGQPLEAFF,TRBJ1-1,NA,TRBV4-1,NA
TGTGCCGCGGGATCGACAGCTGAAGCTTTCTTT,CAAGSTAEAFF,TRBJ1-1,NA,TRBV19,NA
TGCGCCAGCAGTGACGAACCGGGAGTCCAAAACACCGGGGAGCTGTTTTTT,CASSDEPGVQNTGELFF,TRBJ2-2,NA,TRBV10-1,NA
TGTGCCAGCAGTGGGACCGGGGGGGCGGGGAAAGAGACCCAGTACTTC,CASSGTGGAGKETQYF,TRBJ2-5,NA,TRBV2,TRBD2
TGTGCCAGTAGTAAAGTTTCCAGTTTGGGCAATCAGCCCCAGCATTTT,CASSKVSSLGNQPQHF,TRBJ1-5,NA,TRBV19,NA
TGTGCCAGCAGTTACCCTTTCGGGGGCACAGATACGCAGTATTTT,CASSYPFGGTDTQYF,TRBJ2-3,NA,TRBV6-5,NA
TGCAGTGGGCAGCGGGAATACAATGAGCAGTTCTTC,CSGQREYNEQFF,TRBJ2-1,NA,TRBV29-1,TRBD2
TGTGCCAGCAGCTCCCCAAGGACACCCTACGAGCAGTACTTC,CASSSPRTPYEQYF,TRBJ2-7,NA,TRBV6-4,NA
TGTGCCAGTAGTATAGGGACAGTGAACTATGGCTACACCTTC,CASSIGTVNYGYTF,TRBJ1-2,once,TRBV19,NA
TGTGCCAGCGGTTCTCGAGATTATAGCAATCAGCCCCAGCATTTT,CASGSRDYSNQPQHF,TRBJ1-5,NA,TRBV28,NA